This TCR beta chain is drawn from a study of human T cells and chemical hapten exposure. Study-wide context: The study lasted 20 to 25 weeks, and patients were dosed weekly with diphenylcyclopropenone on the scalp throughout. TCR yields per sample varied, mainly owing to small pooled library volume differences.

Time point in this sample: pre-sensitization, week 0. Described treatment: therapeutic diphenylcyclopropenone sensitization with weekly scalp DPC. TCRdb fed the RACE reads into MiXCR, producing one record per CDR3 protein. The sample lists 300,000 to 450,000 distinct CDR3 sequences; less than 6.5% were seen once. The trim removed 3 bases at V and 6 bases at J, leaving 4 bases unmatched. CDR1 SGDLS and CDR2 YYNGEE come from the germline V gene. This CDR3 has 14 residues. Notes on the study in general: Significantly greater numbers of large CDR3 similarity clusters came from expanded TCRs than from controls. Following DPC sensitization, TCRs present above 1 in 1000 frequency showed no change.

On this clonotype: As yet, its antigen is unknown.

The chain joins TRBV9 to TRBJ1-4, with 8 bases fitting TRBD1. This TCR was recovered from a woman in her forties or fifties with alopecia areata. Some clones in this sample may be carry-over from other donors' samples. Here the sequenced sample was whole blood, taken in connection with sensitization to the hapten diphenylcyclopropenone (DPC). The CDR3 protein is CASSGTGTHEKLFF. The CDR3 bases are TGTGCCAGCAGCGGGACAGGGACACATGAAAAACTGTTTTTT.